Each of the 15 T cell receptor beta chains below was sequenced from the same sample in a study of shared clonotypes between healthy human individuals. Produced via immunoSEQ multiplex PCR; TCRdb's table is partial and in-frame only. The sample has roughly 2,000,000 clones, 85% to 95% seen once; the top ten hold roughly 1%. CD45RO-negative cells were positively selected for CCR7, leaving out terminally differentiated effector memory CD45RA+ cells. The sample comprised naive CD8+ T cells sorted from blood. The receptors come from a man younger than 35 in good health.

V gene TRBV5-1 combines with J gene TRBJ2-7; D possibly matches TRBD1 or TRBD2 (5 bases each). The ends were cut back, 4 bases at V and 3 bases at J, with 11 bases in the middle. The CDR3 spans 13 residues. Looked up from germline, CDR1 is SGHRS and CDR2 is YFSETQ. In DNA, the CDR3 is TGCGCCAGCAGCACGGGACGGGGCTACGAGCAGTACTTC. It encodes CASSTGRGYEQYF.

The chain employs TRBV6-6 and TRBJ2-7, with 8 bases aligning to TRBD2. The CDR3 totals 14 residues. Germline CDR1 is MNHNY and CDR2 is SVGAGI (reference sequence). With V trimmed by 8 bases and J by 7 bases, 13 bases remained unmatched. The CDR3 loop reads CASLRGREAGEQYF. The CDR3 DNA reads as TGTGCCAGCCTCCGGGGGCGGGAGGCGGGAGAGCAGTACTTC.

This chain links TRBV4-1 with TRBJ2-4, with 9 bases matching TRBD2. J lost 2 bases, V lost 0 bases, and 8 bases had no gene match. CDR1 is MGHRA, CDR2 YSYEKL, per germline. The CDR3 covers 18 residues. CDR3 protein: CASSQEGVAGAPKNIQYF. The CDR3, as DNA: TGCGCCAGCAGCCAAGAAGGGGTAGCGGGAGCTCCCAAAAACATTCAGTACTTC.

The chain employs TRBV11-2 and TRBJ2-6, with no clear D. Trimming cost V 0 bases and J 0 bases, with 15 bases left between them. Germline CDR1 and CDR2: SGHAT and FQNNGV. This CDR3 is 19 amino acids long. CDR3 protein: CASSLDRAQTDSGANVLTF. The CDR3 DNA sequence: TGTGCCAGCAGCTTAGACCGGGCCCAAACCGACTCTGGGGCCAACGTCCTGACTTTC.

CDR3 sequence (DNA): TGTGCCTGGAGGCAGGAAAGCTACGAGCAGTACTTC. It specifies CAWRQESYEQYF. The chain combines TRBV30 with TRBJ2-7; D remains ambiguous. From germline, CDR1 is GTSNPN and CDR2 SVGIG (reference sequence). V was shortened by 3 bases and J by 3 bases, with 9 bases between the two germline ends. The CDR3 extends over 12 amino acids.

The chain links TRBV10-3 to TRBJ2-2; D is uncertain. CDR1 and CDR2 from the germline V gene are ENHRY and SYGVKD. The CDR3 sequence is 16 residues long. The germline V and J ends were trimmed by 2 bases and 3 bases, with 13 bases remaining between them. The CDR3 loop reads CAISEGPPGDTGELFF. Here the CDR3 DNA reads TGTGCCATCAGTGAGGGACCGCCCGGTGACACCGGGGAGCTGTTTTTT.

J is TRBJ2-7 and V is TRBV28, with 8 bases fitting TRBD1. Per the germline V gene, CDR1 is MDHEN and CDR2 is SYDVKM. V lost 3 bases and J lost 0; bases outside the gene matches: 7. The CDR3 sequence is 16 residues long. The CDR3 is CASSFSTGATSYEQYF. DNA of the CDR3: TGTGCCAGCAGTTTCTCGACAGGGGCCACCTCCTACGAGCAGTACTTC. Drawing the rest from reference TRBV28 and TRBJ2-7, the complete variable domain is DVKVTQSSRYLVKRTGEKVFLECVQDMDHENMFWYRQDPGLGLRLIYFSYDVKMKEKGDIPEGYSVSREKKERFSLILESASTNQTSMYLCASSFSTGATSYEQYFGPGTRLTVT.

This chain links TRBV5-1 with TRBJ1-4; unclear D gene. Looked up from germline, CDR1 is SGHRS and CDR2 is YFSETQ. V lost 5 bases and J 8 bases, leaving 13 bases between the germline ends. The CDR3 spans 13 residues. CDR3: CASSISGGEKLFF. As DNA, the CDR3 is TGCGCCAGCAGTATCTCAGGAGGAGAAAAACTGTTTTTT.

V and J are TRBV5-6 and TRBJ2-1; D gene unclear. The V and J ends lost 3 bases and 8 bases respectively, with 12 bases between them. CDR1 SGHDT and CDR2 YYEEEE come from the germline V gene. The CDR3 has 13 residues. CDR3 in DNA: TGTGCCAGCAGCTCCGGCCTTTTAGATGAGCAGTTCTTC. This encodes CASSSGLLDEQFF.

The chain is built from TRBV6-1 and TRBJ1-6; D gene unclear. Deletions cut 7 bases from V and 4 bases from J, with 5 bases between. Germline V gene sequence: CDR1 MNHNS, CDR2 SASEGT. The CDR3 sequence is 12 residues long. Written as DNA, the CDR3 is TGTGCCAGCACCCATTATAATTCACCCCTCCACTTT. Encoded protein: CASTHYNSPLHF.

V is TRBV6-1 and J is TRBJ2-6; 10 bases fit TRBD1. The germline V gene has CDR1 MNHNS and CDR2 SASEGT. J lost 0 bases, V lost 4 bases, and 3 bases had no gene match. The CDR3 spans 17 residues. This chain's CDR3 is CASSGRDRGSGANVLTF. The CDR3 region has the DNA TGTGCCAGCAGTGGCCGGGACAGGGGCTCTGGGGCCAACGTCCTGACTTTC.

The V and J genes are TRBV11-2 and TRBJ2-7; 7 bases align to TRBD1. The junction had 7 bases not matched to a gene; V was cut back by 1 base and J by 7 bases. CDR3 size: 14 residues. Germline V gene sequence: CDR1 SGHAT, CDR2 FQNNGV. CDR3 DNA sequence: TGTGCCAGCAGCTTAGGGGTAGGGGGCTTTGAGCAGTACTTC. Residues: CASSLGVGGFEQYF.

Points on this clone: Additional DNA sequences in this sample encode the identical CDR3. V and J are TRBV6-5 and TRBJ2-7; no clear D gene. CDR3 length: 13 amino acids. Germline CDR1 reads MNHEY; CDR2 reads SVGAGI. Trimming stripped 2 bases from V and 2 bases from J, with 7 bases between. Written as DNA, the CDR3 is TGTGCCAGCAGTTACGGGCAGCCCTACGAGCAGTACTTC. This gives the protein CASSYGQPYEQYF.

This sequence joins TRBV27 and TRBJ2-3; D may be TRBD1 (5 bases). CDR3 length: 15 residues. The V and J ends lost 5 bases and 0 bases respectively, with 12 bases between them. CDR1 is MNHEY, CDR2 SMNVEV, per germline (reference sequence). CDR3 nucleotides: TGTGCCAGCAGTCCGCGAACAGGCAGCACAGATACGCAGTATTTT. Its protein product is CASSPRTGSTDTQYF.

A remark on this clone: In the same sample, other DNA sequences code for this CDR3. This rearrangement joins TRBV19 to TRBJ2-7; D is perhaps TRBD1 (5 bases). The germline V gene encodes CDR1 LNHDA and CDR2 SQIVND (reference sequence). Trimming took off 3 bases at V and 6 bases at J, with 12 bases between the two ends. This CDR3 has 13 residues. The CDR3 region is CASSIGQGSEQYF. The DNA for the CDR3 is TGTGCCAGTAGTATTGGGCAGGGATCCGAGCAGTACTTC.